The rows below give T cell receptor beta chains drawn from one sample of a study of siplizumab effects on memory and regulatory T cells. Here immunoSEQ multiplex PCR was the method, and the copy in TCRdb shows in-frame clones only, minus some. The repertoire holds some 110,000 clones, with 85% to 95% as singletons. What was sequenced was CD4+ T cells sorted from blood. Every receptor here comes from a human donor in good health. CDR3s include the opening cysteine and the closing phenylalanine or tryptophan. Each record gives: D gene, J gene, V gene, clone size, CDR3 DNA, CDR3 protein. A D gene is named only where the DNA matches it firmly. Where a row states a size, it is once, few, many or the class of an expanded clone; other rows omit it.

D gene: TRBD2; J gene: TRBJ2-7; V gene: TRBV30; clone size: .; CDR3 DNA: TGTGCCTCCTCGAATAGCGGGTACGAGCAGTACTTC; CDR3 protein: CASSNSGYEQYF
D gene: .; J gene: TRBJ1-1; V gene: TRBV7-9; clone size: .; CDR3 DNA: TGTGCCAGCAGCCCCCGGGCGAGAGGGCGGGGGACTGAAGCTTTCTTT; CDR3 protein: CASSPRARGRGTEAFF
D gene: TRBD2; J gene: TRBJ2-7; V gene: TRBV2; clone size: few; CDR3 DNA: TGTGCCAGCAGTGAACGGGCGGGGGGGTACGAGCAGTACTTC; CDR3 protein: CASSERAGGYEQYF
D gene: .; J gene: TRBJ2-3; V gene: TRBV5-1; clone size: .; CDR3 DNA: TGCGCCAGCAGCTTGGGGCAGGCTAGCACAGATACGCAGTATTTT; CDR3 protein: CASSLGQASTDTQYF
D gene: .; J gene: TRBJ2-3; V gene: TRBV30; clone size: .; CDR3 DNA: TGTGCCTGGAGTGTTAGTGGGAGGCCAACAGATACGCAGTATTTT; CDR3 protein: CAWSVSGRPTDTQYF
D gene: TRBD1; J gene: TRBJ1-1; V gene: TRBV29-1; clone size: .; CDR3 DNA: TGCAGCGTAGTCCCCGGGACAGTGAACACTGAAGCTTTCTTT; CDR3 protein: CSVVPGTVNTEAFF
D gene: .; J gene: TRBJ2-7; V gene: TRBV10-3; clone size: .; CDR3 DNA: TGTGCCATCAGTGGAGGTCAGTTTCACTACGAGCAGTACTTC; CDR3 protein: CAISGGQFHYEQYF
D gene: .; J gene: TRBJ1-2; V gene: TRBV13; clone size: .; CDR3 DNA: TGTGCCAGCAGCTTAAACAGACTTTATGGCTACACCTTC; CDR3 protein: CASSLNRLYGYTF
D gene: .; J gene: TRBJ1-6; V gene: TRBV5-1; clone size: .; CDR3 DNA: TGCGCCAGCAGCAAGGACGGACACTATAATTCACCCCTCCACTTT; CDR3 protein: CASSKDGHYNSPLHF
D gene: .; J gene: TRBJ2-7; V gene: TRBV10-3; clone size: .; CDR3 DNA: TGTGCCATCAGTGAGTCGGGCCAAACCTACGAGCAGTACTTC; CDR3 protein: CAISESGQTYEQYF
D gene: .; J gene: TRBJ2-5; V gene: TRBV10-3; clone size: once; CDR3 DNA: TGTGCCATCAGTGAGTCGCAGGCCCTTCTGTCGACCCAGTACTTC; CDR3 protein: CAISESQALLSTQYF
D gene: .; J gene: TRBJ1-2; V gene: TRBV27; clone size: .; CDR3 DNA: TGTGCCAGCAGTTTACTGGGGGCGGGAGGCTACACCTTC; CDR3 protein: CASSLLGAGGYTF
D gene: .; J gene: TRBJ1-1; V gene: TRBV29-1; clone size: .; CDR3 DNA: TGCAGCGCCCGAGTGATGGGGATCACTGAAGCTTTCTTT; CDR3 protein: CSARVMGITEAFF
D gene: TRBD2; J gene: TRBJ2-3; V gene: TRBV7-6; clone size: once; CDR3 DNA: TGTGCCAGCAGCTTAGTTACGGGAGGGCCCCCTGCGCAGTATTTT; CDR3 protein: CASSLVTGGPPAQYF
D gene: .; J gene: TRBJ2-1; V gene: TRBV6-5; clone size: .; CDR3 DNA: TGTGCCAGCAGCCCCCCGACTCGTAGTGAGCAGTTCTTC; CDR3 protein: CASSPPTRSEQFF
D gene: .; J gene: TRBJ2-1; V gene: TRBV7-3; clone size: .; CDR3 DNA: TGTGCCAGCAGCTTATCTAAGGCGGATGAGCAGTTCTTC; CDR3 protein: CASSLSKADEQFF
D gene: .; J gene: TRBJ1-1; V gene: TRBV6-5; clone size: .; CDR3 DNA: TGTGCCAGCGGCTGGAGGGGGGTGGGTGGCACTGAAGCTTTCTTT; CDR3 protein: CASGWRGVGGTEAFF
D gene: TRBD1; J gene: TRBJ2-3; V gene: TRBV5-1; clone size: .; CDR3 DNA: TGCGCCAGCAGCTTCCGGGACAGGGGGCCTGGGGGCACAGATACGCAGTATTTT; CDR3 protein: CASSFRDRGPGGTDTQYF
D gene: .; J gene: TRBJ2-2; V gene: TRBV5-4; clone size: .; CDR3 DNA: TGTGCCAGCAGCTACACAGGAGGCACCGGGGAGCTGTTTTTT; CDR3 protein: CASSYTGGTGELFF
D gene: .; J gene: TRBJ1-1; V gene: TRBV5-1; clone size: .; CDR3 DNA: TGCGCCAGCAGCTTGGTCCTGGGTAAGAACACTGAAGCTTTCTTT; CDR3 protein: CASSLVLGKNTEAFF
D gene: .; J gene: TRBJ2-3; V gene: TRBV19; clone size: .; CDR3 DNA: TGTGCCAGTAGTATGGAGGGGACAGATACGCAGTATTTT; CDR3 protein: CASSMEGTDTQYF
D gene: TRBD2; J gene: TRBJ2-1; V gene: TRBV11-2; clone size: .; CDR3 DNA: TGTGCCAGCAGCCCACGACTAGCGGGCGGCAATGAGCAGTTCTTC; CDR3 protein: CASSPRLAGGNEQFF
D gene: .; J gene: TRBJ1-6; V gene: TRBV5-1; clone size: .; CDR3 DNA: TGCGCCAGCAGCTTGGATGGGTCCTCCAATTCACCCCTCCACTTT; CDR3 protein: CASSLDGSSNSPLHF
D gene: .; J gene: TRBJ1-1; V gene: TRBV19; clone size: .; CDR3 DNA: TGTGCCAGTAGTATAGCGGGGGGCGCTGAAGCTTTCTTT; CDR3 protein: CASSIAGGAEAFF
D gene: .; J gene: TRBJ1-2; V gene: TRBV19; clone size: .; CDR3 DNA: TGTGCCAGTAGTATAAACTCAGGGTATGGCTACACCTTC; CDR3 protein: CASSINSGYGYTF
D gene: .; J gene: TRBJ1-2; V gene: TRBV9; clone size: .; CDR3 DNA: TGTGCCAGCAGCGTAGGCCCAGGACATGGCTACACCTTC; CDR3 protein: CASSVGPGHGYTF
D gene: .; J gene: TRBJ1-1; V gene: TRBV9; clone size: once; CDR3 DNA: TGTGCCAGCAGCCTAATCGGGGGAACTGAAGCTTTCTTT; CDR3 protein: CASSLIGGTEAFF
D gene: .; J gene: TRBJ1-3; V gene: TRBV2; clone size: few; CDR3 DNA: TGTGCCAGCAGTGAAGGTGCTTTCTCTGGAAACACCATATATTTT; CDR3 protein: CASSEGAFSGNTIYF